These T cell receptor beta chains were read from a single sample in a study of CD8 T cells in Susac syndrome. TCRdb fed the immunoSEQ multiplex PCR reads into MiXCR, producing one record per CDR3 protein. Of 250,000 to 300,000 distinct CDR3 sequences listed, 85% are singletons. The sample taken for sequencing was CD8+ T cells from PBMCs. These receptors were taken from a human donor with multiple sclerosis. CDR3s include the opening cysteine and the closing phenylalanine or tryptophan.

j_call	v_call	cdr3_aa
TRBJ2-2	TRBV5-1	CASSLEQDRPYGTGELFF
TRBJ1-2	TRBV7-9	CASSSPTGTVYGYTF
TRBJ2-3	TRBV28	CASSFPTAGGLTDTQYF
TRBJ2-2	TRBV7-2	CASSLGPGGGRYTGELFF
TRBJ1-1	TRBV5-6	CASSQVGSDSTAAFF
TRBJ1-2	TRBV6-5	CASRYRGQENYGYTF
TRBJ1-6	TRBV5-6	CASSFRGPSSYNSPLHF
TRBJ2-2	TRBV2	CANRGLVGGELFF
TRBJ2-7	TRBV7-9	CASSPDRYEQYF
TRBJ2-7	TRBV28	CASLQGESGEQYF
TRBJ2-1	TRBV27	CATASGTYNEQFF
TRBJ1-1	TRBV3-1	CASSQGRDGGAREAFF
TRBJ1-2	TRBV10-3	CAIGTTYGYTF
TRBJ2-5	TRBV11-2	CASSLEAGGMETQYF
TRBJ2-7	TRBV5-4	CASSLSRGVYEQYF
TRBJ2-3	TRBV25-1	CASSEWGQSEADTQYF
TRBJ2-3	TRBV29-1	CSVDGRNTDTQYF
TRBJ2-7	TRBV3-1	CASSQDIFVRDEQYF
TRBJ2-1	TRBV12-5	CASGVGLTNAKSEQFF
TRBJ2-1	TRBV20-1	CSARRLEEGGNEQFF
TRBJ2-5	TRBV14	CASSQIGREQVQETQYF
TRBJ2-7	TRBV4-1	CASSRSTGDIRPSSYEQYF
TRBJ1-1	TRBV27	CASSLWGFRNTEAFF
TRBJ2-1	TRBV5-4	CASSAGGAYNEQFF
TRBJ1-6	TRBV20-1	CSARDSKSSYNSPLHF
TRBJ2-7	TRBV15	CATSARADYEQYF
TRBJ2-7	TRBV11-2	CASSPGTSGAREQYF
TRBJ1-2	TRBV28	CASSPDVRTDYGYTF
TRBJ1-2	TRBV6-1	CASSEVEGANYGYTF
TRBJ2-1	TRBV7-9	CASSTGTGEQFF
TRBJ2-7	TRBV19	CASSITLGLDEQYF
TRBJ2-5	TRBV5-1	CASSLELAGNQETQYF
TRBJ2-7	TRBV9	CASSVALTGEQYF